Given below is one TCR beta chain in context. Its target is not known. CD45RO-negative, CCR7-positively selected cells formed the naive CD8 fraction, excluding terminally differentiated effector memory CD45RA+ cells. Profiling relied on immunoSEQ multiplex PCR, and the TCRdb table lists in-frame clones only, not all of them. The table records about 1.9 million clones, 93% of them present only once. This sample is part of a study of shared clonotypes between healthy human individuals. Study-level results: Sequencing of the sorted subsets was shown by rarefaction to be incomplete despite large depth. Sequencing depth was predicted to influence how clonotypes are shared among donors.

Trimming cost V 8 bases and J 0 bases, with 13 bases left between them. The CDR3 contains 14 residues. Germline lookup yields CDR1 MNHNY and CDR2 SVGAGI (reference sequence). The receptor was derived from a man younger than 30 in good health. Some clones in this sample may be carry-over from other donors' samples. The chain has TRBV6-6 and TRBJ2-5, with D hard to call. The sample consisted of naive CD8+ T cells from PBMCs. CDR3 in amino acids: CASCPWSNQETQYF. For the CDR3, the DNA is TGTGCCAGCTGTCCTTGGTCTAACCAAGAGACCCAGTACTTC.